These 30 T cell receptor beta chains were sequenced from one sample in a study of PD-L1 blockade in urothelial cancer. TCRdb's table, derived via immunoSEQ multiplex PCR, lists solely in-frame clones and lacks some. The profile covers tens of thousands of clones, with 90% appearing a single time and more than 3.5% taken by the ten largest. The sample's time point: pretreatment peripheral blood. The sequencing here drew on PBMCs, taken around atezolizumab (anti-PD-L1) treatment. Receptors were obtained from a man in his 70s with urothelial cancer.

This clone showed up just a few times. V gene TRBV20-1 combines with J gene TRBJ1-1; D is unresolved. The germline CDR1 and CDR2 sequences are DFQATT and SNEGSKA (reference sequence). The CDR3 consists of 10 residues. V was pared by 6 bases and J by 10 bases, with 12 bases between. CDR3: CSAIAEGAFF. As DNA, the CDR3 is TGCAGTGCCATAGCCGAGGGAGCTTTCTTT.

The chain employs TRBV4-2 and TRBJ2-7, with D possibly being TRBD1 (5 bases). The germline V and J ends were trimmed by 0 bases and 3 bases, with 12 bases remaining between them. The CDR3 has 15 amino acids. Germline V gene sequence: CDR1 LGHNA, CDR2 YNFKEQ. CDR3 amino acids: CASSQDLGQGYEQYF. CDR3 DNA sequence: TGTGCCAGCAGCCAAGATCTTGGGCAGGGCTACGAGCAGTACTTC.

The chain has TRBV19 and TRBJ2-1, with D maybe TRBD1 (6 bases). Per the germline V gene, CDR1 is LNHDA and CDR2 is SQIVND (reference sequence). The CDR3 is 14 amino acids. The germline V and J ends were trimmed by 7 bases and 15 bases, with 25 bases remaining between them. CDR3 nucleotide sequence: TGTGCCAGTACCGAACAGTACAGGGCCGGGGTTCCGTTCTTC. Translated: CASTEQYRAGVPFF.

The chain uses TRBV11-2 and TRBJ2-7, with 8 bases aligning to TRBD2. After removal of 5 bases from V and 3 bases from J, the junction contained 9 bases not matched to a gene. This CDR3 comprises 15 residues. Germline CDR1 SGHAT, CDR2 FQNNGV. Here the CDR3 DNA reads TGTGCCAGCAGCCGAACGACCGGGGGGGACTACGAGCAGTACTTC. Translating it yields CASSRTTGGDYEQYF.

The rearrangement uses TRBV5-4 and TRBJ2-7, with D possibly being TRBD2 (6 bases). This CDR3 contains 14 residues. With 2 bases removed from V and 3 bases from J, the gap between germline ends came to 12 bases. Germline lookup yields CDR1 SGHNT and CDR2 YYREEE (reference sequence). In DNA form, the CDR3 reads TGTGCCAGCAGCTTTCGGGAGAGTAACTACGAGCAGTACTTC. This encodes CASSFRESNYEQYF.

This rearrangement joins TRBV15 to TRBJ2-7; 8 nucleotides align to TRBD1. The length of the CDR3 is 16 residues. The germline V gene has CDR1 LNHNV and CDR2 YYDKDF (reference sequence). Trimming took 2 bases from V and 3 from J; bases not matched to a gene: 9. The CDR3 loop is CATSRISGQGRYEQYF. Written as DNA, the CDR3 is TGTGCCACCAGCAGAATCTCAGGACAGGGACGCTACGAGCAGTACTTC.

The CDR3 DNA follows: TGTGCCAGCAGCTTAGAGCCTAGCACCGGGGAGCTGTTTTTT. Protein sequence: CASSLEPSTGELFF. The chain couples TRBV11-1 to TRBJ2-2; D gene uncertain. V shed 1 base and J shed 4 bases, with 7 bases lying between them. CDR1 is SGHAT and CDR2 is FQDESV in the germline V gene (reference sequence). This CDR3 region has 14 residues.

The chain joins TRBV10-3 to TRBJ1-5, with D unresolved. There are 15 residues in the CDR3. Germline V lookup: CDR1 ENHRY, CDR2 SYGVKD. The germline V and J ends were trimmed by 5 bases and 7 bases, with 18 bases remaining between them. CDR3 sequence reads: CAISPSEGNGQPQHF. CDR3 nucleotide sequence: TGTGCCATCAGTCCTTCCGAGGGCAATGGGCAGCCCCAGCATTTT.

This clone was recorded once. V is TRBV7-8 and J is TRBJ1-5; D remains ambiguous. Germline V CDR1 and CDR2: SGHVS, FQNEAQ. The V end was cut by 5 bases, the J end by 0 bases, with 5 bases between. The CDR3 covers 13 residues. Here the CDR3 reads CASSQDSNQPQHF. DNA for the CDR3: TGTGCCAGCAGCCAGGATAGCAATCAGCCCCAGCATTTT.

The chain has TRBV6-5 and TRBJ2-7; D unresolved. V dropped 6 bases and J dropped 0 bases, with 9 bases sitting between them. This CDR3 is 13 amino acids long. CDR1 and CDR2 (germline): MNHEY, SVGAGI. CDR3 protein: CASRSGDSYEQYF. The CDR3 DNA reads TGTGCCAGCAGGTCAGGTGACTCCTACGAGCAGTACTTC.

The chain recombines TRBV9 with TRBJ2-1; D is possibly TRBD2 (5 bases). From germline, CDR1 is SGDLS and CDR2 YYNGEE. This CDR3 spans 15 amino acids. V lost 0 bases and J lost 4, with 11 bases in between. CDR3 protein: CASSVDLASYNEQFF. CDR3 in DNA: TGTGCCAGCAGCGTAGACCTAGCCTCGTACAATGAGCAGTTCTTC.

The rearrangement uses TRBV14 and TRBJ2-7, with D possibly TRBD2 on 6 matching bases. Germline V gene data show CDR1 as SGHDN and CDR2 as FVKESK. The CDR3 spans 14 residues. Trimming took off 6 bases at V and 3 bases at J, with 15 bases between the two ends. The CDR3 reads CASSPGTPVYEQYF. In DNA, the CDR3 is TGTGCCAGCAGTCCCGGGACTCCAGTCTACGAGCAGTACTTC.

The chain recombines TRBV7-9 with TRBJ2-1; TRBD1 agrees at 9 bases. V gave up 3 bases and J gave up 1 base; unmatched junction bases: 4. CDR3 size: 16 residues. CDR1 and CDR2 from the germline V gene are SEHNR and FQNEAQ (reference sequence). CDR3 in amino acids: CASSFLGTGSYNEQFF. In nucleotides, the CDR3 is TGTGCCAGCAGCTTCCTCGGGACAGGGTCCTACAATGAGCAGTTCTTC.

The CDR3 sequence is CASSTLTPQGNYGYTF. The CDR3 nucleotides read TGTGCCAGTAGTACCCTGACCCCCCAGGGGAACTATGGCTACACCTTC. The chain recombines TRBV19 with TRBJ1-2, with D possibly matching TRBD1 (6 bases). CDR1 LNHDA and CDR2 SQIVND come from the germline V gene (reference sequence). Trimming took 4 bases from V and 2 from J, leaving 17 bases between them. CDR3 size: 16 residues.

This chain joins TRBV29-1 and TRBJ2-5; 8 bases are shared with TRBD2. CDR1 SQVTM and CDR2 ANQGSEA come from the germline V gene. The length of the CDR3 is 14 residues. The V and J ends lost 4 bases and 5 bases, in that order; junction bases with no gene match: 9. This CDR3 is CSVAPSGSGETQYF. Written as DNA, the CDR3 is TGCAGCGTTGCCCCCAGCGGGAGCGGTGAGACCCAGTACTTC.

The rearrangement links TRBV6-5 to TRBJ2-5; the D gene is possibly TRBD2 (7 bases). Trimming shortened V by 6 bases and J by 0 bases, and 14 bases separated the two germline ends. Per germline, CDR1 MNHEY and CDR2 SVGAGI. There are 15 residues in the CDR3. The CDR3 DNA reads TGTGCCAGCAGAAGCCGGGGGGCCTACCAAGAGACCCAGTACTTC. As protein: CASRSRGAYQETQYF.

This clone was recorded once. The V call is TRBV7-6, the J call TRBJ2-1, with 13 positions matching TRBD2. V lost 4 bases to trimming and J lost 0 bases; unmatched junction nucleotides: 15. This CDR3 has 21 residues. CDR1 and CDR2 (germline): SGHVS, FNYEAQ. Here the CDR3 DNA reads TGTGCCAGCAGCTGCGCAGAAACTAGCGGGAGGGAGAACTTCTCCTACAATGAGCAGTTCTTC. Its protein is CASSCAETSGRENFSYNEQFF. Filled out from reference TRBV7-6 and TRBJ2-1, the complete variable domain reads GAGVSQSPRYKVTKRGQDVALRCDPISGHVSLYWYRQALGQGPEFLTYFNYEAQQDKSGLPNDRFSAERPEGSISTLTIQRTEQRDSAMYRCASSCAETSGRENFSYNEQFFGPGTRLTVL.

The V call is TRBV2, the J call TRBJ2-5, with 13 bases matching TRBD2. Germline V gives CDR1 SNHLY, CDR2 FYNNEI. V was clipped by 11 bases and J by 5 bases; unmatched bases: 11. This CDR3 is built from 15 residues. In DNA form, the CDR3 reads TGTGCCTGTAGGATGACTAGCGGGAGGTACGAGACCCAGTACTTC. This codes for CACRMTSGRYETQYF.

The V call is TRBV6-1, the J call TRBJ2-7, with 10 bases aligning to TRBD2. The CDR3 is 14 amino acids. CDR1 is MNHNS, CDR2 SASEGT, per germline. V trimming: 5 bases; J trimming: 3 bases; junction bases outside the gene matches: 4. The CDR3 is CASSRAGGNYEQYF. The CDR3 DNA reads as TGTGCCAGCAGTAGAGCGGGAGGGAACTACGAGCAGTACTTC.

The chain has TRBV9 and TRBJ2-5, with 8 nucleotides matching TRBD2. Germline values: CDR1 SGDLS, CDR2 YYNGEE. V shed 2 bases, J shed 3 bases, and the junction held 3 bases outside the gene matches. This CDR3 has 14 amino acids. The CDR3 bases are TGTGCCAGCAGCGTCCGGGGGGGAAAAGAGACCCAGTACTTC. This encodes CASSVRGGKETQYF.

This clone was recorded only once. The J gene is TRBJ2-7, the V gene TRBV28; D is unclear. V was cut by 6 bases and J by 5 bases, with 11 bases left in between. CDR1 and CDR2 from the germline V gene are MDHEN and SYDVKM. The CDR3 length is 12 residues. CDR3 bases: TGTGCCAGCAGACAATGGAGTGACGAGCAGTACTTC. Residues: CASRQWSDEQYF.

The chain joins TRBV7-8 to TRBJ2-3, with 9 bases lining up with TRBD2. The V and J ends lost 2 bases and 0 bases, in that order; junction bases with no gene match: 9. This CDR3 spans 18 amino acids. Germline V gene data show CDR1 as SGHVS and CDR2 as FQNEAQ. CDR3 nucleotide sequence: TGTGCCAGCAGCTTATCCACCCGACTAGCGGTTAGCACAGATACGCAGTATTTT. Translating gives CASSLSTRLAVSTDTQYF. The full variable domain, with the rest looked up from reference TRBV7-8 and TRBJ2-3, is GAGVSQSPRYKVAKRGQDVALRCDPISGHVSLFWYQQALGQGPEFLTYFQNEAQLDKSGLPSDRFFAERPEGSVSTLKIQRTQQEDSAVYLCASSLSTRLAVSTDTQYFGPGTRLTVL.

The rearrangement uses TRBV19 and TRBJ2-7; TRBD1 aligns across 9 bases. The germline V gene has CDR1 LNHDA and CDR2 SQIVND (reference sequence). Trimming took 8 bases from V and 0 from J; bases not matched to a gene: 8. The length of the CDR3 is 15 residues. The CDR3 region is CASGEGTGTSYEQYF. DNA for the CDR3: TGTGCCAGTGGGGAGGGGACAGGGACCTCCTACGAGCAGTACTTC.

This clone was recorded once. The chain joins TRBV11-2 to TRBJ2-7; D is possibly TRBD2 (6 bases). The germline V and J ends were trimmed by 5 bases and 1 base, with 21 bases remaining between them. From germline, CDR1 is SGHAT and CDR2 FQNNGV. The CDR3 is made up of 17 amino acids. In nucleotides, the CDR3 is TGTGCCAGCAGCCCGGGACTTAGATCAAGACCGTCCTACGAGCAGTACTTC. This encodes CASSPGLRSRPSYEQYF.

The V call is TRBV5-1, the J call TRBJ2-1; tentative D call: TRBD1 (6 bases). Trimming took off 4 bases at V and 4 bases at J, with 9 bases between the two ends. Germline V lookup: CDR1 SGHRS, CDR2 YFSETQ. There are 13 residues in the CDR3. CDR3 sequence reads: CASSMDSYNEQFF. As DNA, the CDR3 is TGCGCCAGCAGCATGGACAGTTACAATGAGCAGTTCTTC.

This clone was seen at least ten times. The gene calls are TRBV14 and TRBJ1-1; 7 bases align to TRBD1. J lost 5 bases, V lost 4 bases, and 10 bases had no gene match. CDR1 SGHDN and CDR2 FVKESK come from the germline V gene. The CDR3 contains 15 residues. The CDR3: CASSPDPQGKTEAFF. Here the CDR3 DNA reads TGTGCCAGCAGCCCAGACCCACAGGGGAAGACTGAAGCTTTCTTT.

The V call is TRBV13, the J call TRBJ2-2; 9 nucleotides align to TRBD1. Germline-derived CDR1 and CDR2 are PRHDT and FYEKMQ (reference sequence). V lost 5 bases to trimming and J lost 7 bases; unmatched junction nucleotides: 8. CDR3 length: 15 residues. The CDR3 coding sequence is TGTGCCAGCAGCCTCACCCTGACAGGGGGCGGGGAGCTGTTTTTT. Residues: CASSLTLTGGGELFF. The variable domain in full, completed from reference TRBV13 and TRBJ2-2, reads AAGVIQSPRHLIKEKRETATLKCYPIPRHDTVYWYQQGPGQDPQFLISFYEKMQSDKGSIPDRFSAQQFSDYHSELNMSSLELGDSALYFCASSLTLTGGGELFFGEGSRLTVL.

V is TRBV19 and J is TRBJ1-4; the D is unclear. Trimming shortened V by 1 base and J by 7 bases, and 7 bases separated the two germline ends. Germline assignment: CDR1 LNHDA and CDR2 SQIVND (reference sequence). The CDR3 runs to 13 residues. CDR3 nucleotide sequence: TGTGCCAGTAGTATAGTAAACAGTGAAAAACTGTTTTTT. Amino acid sequence: CASSIVNSEKLFF.

In DNA form, the CDR3 reads TGTGCCATCAGTGAGTCGGGACAGGGGGCCAAGGCTTGGGAGCTGTTTTTT. This encodes CAISESGQGAKAWELFF. The V and J genes are TRBV10-3 and TRBJ2-2; 12 nucleotides align to TRBD1. Germline assignment: CDR1 ENHRY and CDR2 SYGVKD. The CDR3 runs 17 residues. Trimming cost V 0 bases and J 9 bases; bases outside gene matches: 8.

This chain links TRBV9 with TRBJ1-2, with 9 positions matching TRBD1. The CDR3 totals 15 residues. The V segment lost 4 bases and the J segment 3 bases; nucleotides outside the gene matches: 7. Germline V gene data show CDR1 as SGDLS and CDR2 as YYNGEE. CDR3 sequence (DNA): TGTGCCAGCAGCACTGGACAGGGGTCCTACTATGGCTACACCTTC. Protein: CASSTGQGSYYGYTF.